The clone carrying this T cell receptor beta chain was detected only once. Antigen: not known. The germline gene is not matched at one end of the junction; a read error may be the cause. Primers used in a second PCR of roughly 7 to 12 cycles were a sample-barcoded 5' primer and a J-beta primer mix. MiXCR, applied by TCRdb to the 5' RACE reads, yields one record per CDR3 protein. In the table there are about 1.4 million distinct CDR3 sequences, approximately 59% of which are singletons. These data are taken from a study of blood T cells in healthy people across ages. Findings and limits, study-wide: Across the age range, TCR beta diversity per million T cells fell in a roughly linear way. Any conclusive comparison of naive versus antigen-experienced cells was prevented by using unsorted PBMCs.

Germline lookup yields CDR1 SEHNR and CDR2 FQNEAQ (reference sequence). The CDR3 runs to 13 residues. This TCR derives from a man between 18 and 35 years old in good health. The J gene is TRBJ1-2, the V gene TRBV7-9; no firm D call. Source material: blood. The CDR3 nucleotides are TGTGCCAGCAGCTTAGTTCCCAGCTATGGCCACACCTTC. It is translated as CASSLVPSYGHTF.